Listed here is a single T cell receptor beta chain. The authors' processing: Amplification from reference gene primers served as the basis for estimated nucleated cell counts. The table came from immunoSEQ multiplex PCR; TCRdb's copy has only in-frame clones and leaves some out. V, J and clone size reflect that table, while D and trimming were determined from the DNA. The sample lists about 94,000 clones, approximately 84% occurring once. This sample is part of a study of blood T cell repertoires in COVID-19. Overall study: Material from acute and convalescent COVID-19 was sourced from the United States, Italy and Spain. PBMCs, B-cell-depleted T cells, or T cells were the source of the cDNA or gDNA that made up the material.

V dropped 7 bases and J dropped 1 base, with 13 bases sitting between them. The CDR3 length is 13 residues. Germline V CDR1 and CDR2: SQVTM, ANQGSEA. The chain has TRBV29-1 and TRBJ1-2; D gene ambiguous. Sequencing was carried out using peripheral blood. The sequence came from a man aged 60 to 69 with acute or convalescent COVID-19. CDR3 coding DNA: TGCAGCGCCCTAGTCTCAGATAACTATGGCTACACCTTC. Its translation is CSALVSDNYGYTF. Filled out from reference TRBV29-1 and TRBJ1-2, the complete variable domain reads SAVISQKPSRDICQRGTSLTIQCQVDSQVTMMFWYRQQPGQSLTLIATANQGSEATYESGFVIDKFPISRPNLTFSTLTVSNMSPEDSSIYLCSALVSDNYGYTFGSGTRLTVV.